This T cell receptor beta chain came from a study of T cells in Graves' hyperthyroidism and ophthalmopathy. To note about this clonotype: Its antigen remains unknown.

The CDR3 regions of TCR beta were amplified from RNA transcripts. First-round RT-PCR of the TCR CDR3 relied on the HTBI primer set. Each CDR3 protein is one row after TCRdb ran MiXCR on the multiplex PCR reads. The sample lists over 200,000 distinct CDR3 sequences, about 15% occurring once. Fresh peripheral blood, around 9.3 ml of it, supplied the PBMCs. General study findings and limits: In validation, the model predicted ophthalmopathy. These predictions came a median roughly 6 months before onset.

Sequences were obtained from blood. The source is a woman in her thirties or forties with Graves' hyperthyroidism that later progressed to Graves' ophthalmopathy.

CDR3 nucleotide sequence: TGCGCCAGCAGCTTGGCTCTCGGGACAGGTCAAGAGACCCAGTACTTC. This encodes CASSLALGTGQETQYF. The V gene is TRBV5-1, the J gene TRBJ2-5; 8 nucleotides agree with TRBD1. CDR3 length equals 16 residues. Germline-derived CDR1 and CDR2 are SGHRS and YFSETQ. J was trimmed by 2 bases and V by 0 bases; bases with no gene match: 6.